This T cell receptor beta chain originates from a study of T cells in tuberculosis. Study-wide background: IGRA-negative adolescents, IGRA-positive adolescents with latent tuberculosis and adults with active tuberculosis formed this South African cohort. Findings and limits, study-wide: Active tuberculosis TCR-alpha repertoires lay closer to GMM-specific TCRs than IGRA-negative controls, suggesting clonal expansion.

This sample's time point: new active TB diagnosis, blood taken before or within 7 days of starting treatment. The data were produced by immunoSEQ multiplex PCR, yet TCRdb's version contains in-frame clones alone and is incomplete. The sample shows some 40,000 clones, around 94% of them seen only once. Notes on this clone: Its target is unknown.

The receptor was isolated from an adult with tuberculosis. The sequences come from PBMCs, collected at tuberculosis diagnosis.

The CDR3 sequence: CASTDRGSYGYTF. The CDR3 DNA reads TGTGCCAGCACTGACAGGGGCAGCTATGGCTACACCTTC. The chain combines TRBV28 with TRBJ1-2; 8 bases are shared with TRBD1. The junction had 5 bases not matched to a gene; V was cut back by 7 bases and J by 4 bases. CDR3 length: 13 amino acids. CDR1 is MDHEN and CDR2 is SYDVKM in the germline V gene.